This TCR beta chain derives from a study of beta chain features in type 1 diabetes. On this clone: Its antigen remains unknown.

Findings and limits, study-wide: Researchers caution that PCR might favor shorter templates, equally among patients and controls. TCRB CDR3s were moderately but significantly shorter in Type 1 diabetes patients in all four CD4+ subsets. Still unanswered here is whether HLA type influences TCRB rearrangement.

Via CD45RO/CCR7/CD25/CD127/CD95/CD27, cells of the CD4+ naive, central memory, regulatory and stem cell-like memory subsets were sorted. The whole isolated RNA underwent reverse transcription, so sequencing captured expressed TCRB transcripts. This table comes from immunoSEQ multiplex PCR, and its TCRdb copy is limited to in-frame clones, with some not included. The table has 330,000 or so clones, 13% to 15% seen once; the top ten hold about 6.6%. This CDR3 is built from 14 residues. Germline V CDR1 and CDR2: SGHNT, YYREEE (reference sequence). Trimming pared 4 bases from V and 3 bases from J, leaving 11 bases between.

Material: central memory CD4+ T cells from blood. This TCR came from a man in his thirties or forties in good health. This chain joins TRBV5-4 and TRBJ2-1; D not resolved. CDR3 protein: CASSRLGGYNEQFF. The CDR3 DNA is TGTGCCAGCAGCCGCCTGGGTGGCTACAATGAGCAGTTCTTC.